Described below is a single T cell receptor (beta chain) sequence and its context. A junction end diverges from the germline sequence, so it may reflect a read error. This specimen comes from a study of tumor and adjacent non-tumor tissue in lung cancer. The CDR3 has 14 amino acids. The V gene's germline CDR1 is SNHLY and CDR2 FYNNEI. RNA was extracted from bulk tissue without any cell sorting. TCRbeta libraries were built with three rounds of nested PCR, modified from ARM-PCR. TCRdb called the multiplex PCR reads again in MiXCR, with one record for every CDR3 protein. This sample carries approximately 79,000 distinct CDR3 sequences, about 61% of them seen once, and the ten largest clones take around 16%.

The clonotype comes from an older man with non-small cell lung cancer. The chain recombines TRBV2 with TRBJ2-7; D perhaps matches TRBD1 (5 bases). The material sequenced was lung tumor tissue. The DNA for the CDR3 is TGTGTCAGCAGTGTACGTCAGGGAAACGACGAGCAGTACTTC. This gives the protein CVSSVRQGNDEQYF. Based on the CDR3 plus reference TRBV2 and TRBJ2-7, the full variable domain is EPEVTQTPSHQVTQMGQEVILRCVPISNHLYFYWYRQILGQKVEFLVSFYNNEISEKSEIFDDQFSVERPDGSNFTLKIRSTKLEDSAMYFCVSSVRQGNDEQYFGPGTRLTVT.